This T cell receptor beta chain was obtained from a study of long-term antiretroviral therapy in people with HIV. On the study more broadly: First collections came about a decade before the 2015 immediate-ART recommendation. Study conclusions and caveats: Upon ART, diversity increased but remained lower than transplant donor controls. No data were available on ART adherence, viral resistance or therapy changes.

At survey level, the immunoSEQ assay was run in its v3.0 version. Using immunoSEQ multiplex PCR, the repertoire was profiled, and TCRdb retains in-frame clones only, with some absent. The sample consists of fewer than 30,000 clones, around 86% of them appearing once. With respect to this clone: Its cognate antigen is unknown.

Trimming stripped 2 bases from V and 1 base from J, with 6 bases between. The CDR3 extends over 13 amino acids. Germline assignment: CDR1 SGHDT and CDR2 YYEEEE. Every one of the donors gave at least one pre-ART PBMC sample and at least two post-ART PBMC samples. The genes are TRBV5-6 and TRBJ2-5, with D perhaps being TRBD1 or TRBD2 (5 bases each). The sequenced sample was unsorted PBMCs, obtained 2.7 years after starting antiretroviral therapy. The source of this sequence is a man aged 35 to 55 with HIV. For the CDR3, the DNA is TGTGCCAGCAGCTTCGGGACCCAAGAGACCCAGTACTTC. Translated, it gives CASSFGTQETQYF.